The following is a TCR beta chain sequence with its context. This record belongs to a study of blood T cell repertoires in COVID-19. Across the study: Researchers got acute and convalescent COVID-19 samples from the United States, Italy and Spain.

Allocation to cohorts depended on clinical history reported by the participants. Per the original data handling: Estimated nucleated cell counts came from reference gene primer amplification. The data were produced by immunoSEQ multiplex PCR, yet TCRdb's version contains in-frame clones alone and is incomplete. V, J and clone size derive from that table, while D and trimming were established from the DNA sequence. Among a few hundred thousand clones listed, approximately 89% were seen once. The TCR originated in a woman in her forties with acute COVID-19. The sequencing input was PBMCs or T cells enriched from blood (not recorded which).

The CDR3 here is CASSLSGGRAGEQFF. Here the CDR3 DNA reads TGTGCCAGCAGCTTATCCGGCGGGAGGGCCGGTGAGCAGTTCTTC. The chain couples TRBV7-3 to TRBJ2-1; 9 bases map to TRBD2. The CDR3 length is 15 residues. V was clipped by 2 bases and J by 9 bases; unmatched bases: 8. The germline V gene has CDR1 SGHTA and CDR2 FQGTGA.